This TCR beta chain was found in a study of beta chain features in type 1 diabetes. Since all of the isolated RNA was reverse transcribed, expressed TCRB transcripts were what got sequenced. Only in-frame clones appear in the TCRdb table, and some are missing; sequencing was by immunoSEQ multiplex PCR. The sample has some 23,000 clones, 68% seen once. The study's findings and limits: Unsettled here was the matter of whether HLA type influences TCRB rearrangement. Type 1 diabetes patients had moderately but significantly shorter TCRB CDR3s in all four CD4+ subsets.

With regard to this clone: Its antigen is not known.

The TCR was taken from a woman aged 40 to 50 with type 1 diabetes. The sequenced material came from stem cell memory CD4+ T cells from blood.

The CDR3 protein is CASSPTTISTDTQYF. The CDR3 nucleotides read TGCGCCAGCAGCCCCACAACTATTAGCACAGATACGCAGTATTTT. The chain has TRBV5-1 and TRBJ2-3; D is unclear. V was shortened by 4 bases and J by 0 bases, with 12 bases between the two germline ends. There are 15 residues in the CDR3. Germline V CDR1 and CDR2: SGHRS, YFSETQ.